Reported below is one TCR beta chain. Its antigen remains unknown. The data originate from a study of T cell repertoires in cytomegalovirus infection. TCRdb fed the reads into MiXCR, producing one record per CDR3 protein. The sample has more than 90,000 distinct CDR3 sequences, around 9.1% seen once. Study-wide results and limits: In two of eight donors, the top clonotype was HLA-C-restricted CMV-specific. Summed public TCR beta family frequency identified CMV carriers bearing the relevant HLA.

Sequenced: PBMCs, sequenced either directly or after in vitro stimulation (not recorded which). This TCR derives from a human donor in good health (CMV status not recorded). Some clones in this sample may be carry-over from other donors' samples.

CDR3 DNA sequence: TGTGCCAGCAGTTTATCGGAGGGAAACTATGGCTACACCTTC. This gives the protein CASSLSEGNYGYTF. The rearrangement uses TRBV27 and TRBJ1-2; D is unclear. Germline assignment: CDR1 MNHEY and CDR2 SMNVEV (reference sequence). The germline V and J ends were trimmed by 0 bases and 2 bases, with 7 bases remaining between them. The CDR3 spans 14 residues.